This T cell receptor beta chain is from a study of monozygotic twins with inflammatory bowel disease (dated by TCRdb to about 2019). About the full investigation: The full study comprised 30 or so monozygotic twin pairs: nine German pairs (four IBD-concordant, five IBD-discordant) and 19 IBD-discordant Danish pairs. Each individual had, on average, about 151 000 unique TCRalpha sequences and 181 000 unique TCRbeta sequences available for analysis. The search for disease-associated traits relied mainly on comparing, within discordant pairs, IBD patients with their genetically identical healthy co-twins. Overall study outcomes, separate from this receptor: Different T cell subtypes could not be distinguished in the analysis. Fewer clonotypes were shared with other individuals by IBD patients than by healthy twins, most markedly in patients showing signs of disease activity. Concordant and discordant twins showed no difference in repertoire similarity, possibly because of limited statistical power. TCRbeta repertoire diversity, by inverse Simpson index, was decreased in IBD patients compared with their healthy co-twins. No single strong signal or clonotype linked to IBD turned up in the results, so the idea that one exists was not supported. Because patients were on differing immunosuppressive treatments, the repertoires may have picked up extra background noise and inter-individual variability.

From each donor, an approximately 2.3 ml peripheral blood sample was collected into PAXgene tubes and kept at -80 degrees C. Total RNA was isolated from whole blood with the PAXgene blood miRNA kit on an automated QIAcube, without T cell sorting. Peripheral blood from monozygotic twin pairs concordant or discordant for inflammatory bowel disease was subjected to deep TCRalpha and TCRbeta repertoire profiling with unique molecular barcoding. Smoking habits were recorded for all twin pairs, with individuals classified as current, former or never smokers. Turning to this clonotype: The clone's antigen remains unknown.

To prepare the library, 5' RACE was applied. Preparation of each TCR library used 3,500 to 4,500 ng of total RNA. cDNA was synthesized with SMARTScribe reverse transcriptase in eight separate reactions per sample. During cDNA synthesis, template switching introduced unique molecular identifiers that contained a 6-nucleotide sample barcode. Two nested PCRs of approximately 16 and 10 cycles amplified the TCRalpha and TCRbeta cDNA, and bead purification followed each PCR. Before amplification, the cDNA was treated with uracil DNA-glycosylase and purified using the QIAquick PCR purification kit. The second PCR was the step at which Illumina TruSeq-compatible adapters and sample-specific barcodes were added. TapeStation and Qubit were used to check library quality and concentration, and roughly 5 ng of each library went into the pool. Sequencing of pooled libraries was carried out on an Illumina HiSeq2500 single-index Rapid Run using 2 x 100 bp reads and custom sequencing primers. Concerning the study's data processing: MiGEC version 1.2.6 was used for UMI-based consensus assembly, which corrected PCR and sequencing errors. MiXCR version 2.1.1 was used for V(D)J alignment, clonotype assembly and CDR3 extraction. Normalisation of gene usage, clonotype sharing and MAIT/NKT TCR abundance was achieved by analysing the top 1000, 10 000 and 20 000 clonotypes per sample. After downsampling to 27 000 UMIs, diversity was calculated as the inverse Simpson index using the vegan R package. Statistical testing used paired Mann-Whitney U tests on the discordant twin pairs and applied Benjamini-Hochberg correction for multiple testing. After reprocessing by TCRdb, each CDR3 protein sequence is one entry, and no DNA is given. The V and J calls reflect TCRdb's pipeline rather than the authors' work. This sample's table has entries for around 370,000 distinct CDR3 sequences. Just over 2.5% of the sample comes from the top ten.

CDR1 and CDR2, per the germline V gene, are SGDLS and YYNGEE. Inclusive of the bounding cysteine and phenylalanine, the CDR3 is 14 residues long. No DNA is listed. This clonotype originated in a human donor with ulcerative colitis or Crohn's disease, or a healthy co-twin of an affected twin (not recorded which). The sample consisted of blood. The sequence links TRBV9 to TRBJ1-2; TCRdb lists TRBD1, though no DNA is available to test this call. The encoded CDR3 is CASSTGTVYYGYTF.